A single sample gave rise to the 25 T cell receptor beta chains below, sequenced in a study of cytomegalovirus exposure and HLA in healthy donors. 13 Jbeta primers and 60 Vbeta primers were used for the PCR. Libraries were prepared by immunoSEQ multiplex PCR; TCRdb keeps only in-frame clonotypes and omits some of them. The repertoire table contains 100,000 to 150,000 clones. The sample comprised PBMCs. These TCRs come from a woman aged 40 to 50 in good health and CMV-seronegative.

This sequence joins TRBV28 and TRBJ1-2; a possible D gene is TRBD1 (6 bases). The CDR3 is made up of 11 amino acids. V lost 8 bases and J 2 bases, leaving 6 bases between the germline ends. Germline V CDR1 and CDR2: MDHEN, SYDVKM. The CDR3 spells CASGGNYGYTF. The CDR3 DNA reads as TGTGCCAGCGGGGGCAACTATGGCTACACCTTC.

The chain employs TRBV29-1 and TRBJ1-1; D remains unclear. Germline V lookup: CDR1 SQVTM, CDR2 ANQGSEA. V was shortened by 5 bases and J by 0 bases, with 16 bases between the two germline ends. The CDR3 extends over 15 amino acids. DNA of the CDR3: TGCAGCGTTCAACCCCGCCCCAGTATGAACACTGAAGCTTTCTTT. Its translation: CSVQPRPSMNTEAFF. Full variable domain (remainder filled in from reference TRBV29-1 and TRBJ1-1): SAVISQKPSRDICQRGTSLTIQCQVDSQVTMMFWYRQQPGQSLTLIATANQGSEATYESGFVIDKFPISRPNLTFSTLTVSNMSPEDSSIYLCSVQPRPSMNTEAFFGQGTRLTVV.

CDR3 amino acids: CASSRPGGSYEQYF. The CDR3 DNA reads TGTGCCAGCAGCAGACCGGGGGGATCCTACGAGCAGTACTTC. The J gene is TRBJ2-7, the V gene TRBV7-3, with TRBD2 matching 7 bases. The CDR3 loop spans 14 amino acids. Trimming at V came to 5 bases and at J to 1 base, leaving 5 bases not matched to a gene. Germline assignment: CDR1 SGHTA and CDR2 FQGTGA.

For this clone: The junction shows a germline mismatch at one end, possibly a read error. The genes are TRBV7-7 and TRBJ2-5, with 12 bases aligning to TRBD2. Germline V gene lookup returns CDR1 SSHAT and CDR2 FNYEAQ (reference sequence). The CDR3 extends over 16 amino acids. CDR3 protein: CASSSQLAGGGETQYF. The CDR3 region has the DNA TGTGCTAGCAGCTCCCAACTAGCGGGGGGTGGTGAGACCCAGTACTTC.

The V call is TRBV19, the J call TRBJ1-3; D unresolved. V lost 6 bases to trimming and J lost 0 bases, with 12 bases between them. Germline V gives CDR1 LNHDA, CDR2 SQIVND (reference sequence). The CDR3 has 15 residues. As DNA, the CDR3 is TGTGCCAGTAGGGCCGATACTATCTCTGGAAACACCATATATTTT. As protein: CASRADTISGNTIYF. The whole variable domain, remainder taken from reference TRBV19 and TRBJ1-3, is DGGITQSPKYLFRKEGQNVTLSCEQNLNHDAMYWYRQDPGQGLRLIYYSQIVNDFQKGDIAEGYSVSREKKESFPLTVTSAQKNPTAFYLCASRADTISGNTIYFGEGSWLTVV.

The CDR3 spells CASSFPDPGTQKDQPQHF. The CDR3 bases are TGTGCCAGCAGTTTTCCGGATCCCGGGACACAAAAAGATCAGCCCCAGCATTTT. The chain is built from TRBV28 and TRBJ1-5, with a tentative D call TRBD1 (6 bases). CDR1 and CDR2 (germline): MDHEN, SYDVKM. V lost 3 bases to trimming and J lost 5 bases, with 23 bases between them. The CDR3 extends over 18 amino acids.

The CDR3 coding sequence is TGTGCCAGCAGCTTAGGGGGGGAAGCTGAAAAACTGTTTTTT. This encodes CASSLGGEAEKLFF. The rearrangement links TRBV7-2 to TRBJ1-4; maybe TRBD1 (5 bases). CDR1 and CDR2 (germline): SGHTA, FQGNSA. Trimming pared 1 base from V and 7 bases from J, leaving 10 bases between. CDR3 length equals 14 residues.

V and J are TRBV19 and TRBJ1-2; perhaps TRBD1 as D (6 bases). The CDR3 extends over 15 amino acids. CDR1 and CDR2 from the germline V gene are LNHDA and SQIVND (reference sequence). The V end lost 3 bases, the J end lost 2 bases, and 13 bases lay between the germline ends. The CDR3 sequence: CASSIFATGNYGYTF. Here the CDR3 DNA reads TGTGCCAGTAGTATTTTTGCGACAGGCAACTATGGCTACACCTTC.

The chain joins TRBV4-3 to TRBJ1-2, with TRBD1 matching 7 bases. CDR3 size: 15 residues. Trimming cost V 2 bases and J 2 bases; bases outside gene matches: 5. The germline V gene encodes CDR1 LGHNA and CDR2 YSLEER. Written as DNA, the CDR3 is TGCGCCAGCAGCCAAACTACAGGGGTAAACTATGGCTACACCTTC. It is translated as CASSQTTGVNYGYTF.

The rearrangement joins TRBV7-2 to TRBJ1-5; tentatively, D is TRBD1 (6 bases). The CDR3 loop spans 15 amino acids. V was trimmed by 4 bases and J by 4 bases, leaving 14 bases between them. CDR1 and CDR2 (germline): SGHTA, FQGNSA. The CDR3 here is CASSWGPRGNQPQHF. CDR3 in DNA: TGTGCCAGCAGCTGGGGGCCCAGAGGGAATCAGCCCCAGCATTTT.

The chain joins TRBV5-1 to TRBJ2-3; 12 bases are a match to TRBD2. With V trimmed by 4 bases and J by 3 bases, 6 bases remained unmatched. Germline-derived CDR1 and CDR2 are SGHRS and YFSETQ. The CDR3 runs to 16 residues. The CDR3 loop is CASSASSGGATDTQYF. The DNA for the CDR3 is TGCGCCAGCAGCGCTTCTAGCGGGGGGGCTACAGATACGCAGTATTTT.

The chain uses TRBV5-1 and TRBJ1-2, with 10 bases lining up with TRBD1. J was trimmed by 4 bases and V by 4 bases; bases with no gene match: 1. Germline CDR1 and CDR2: SGHRS and YFSETQ. The CDR3 is 13 residues long. CDR3 nucleotide sequence: TGCGCCAGCAGCGGGGACAGGGGCTATGGCTACACCTTC. This codes for CASSGDRGYGYTF.

V gene TRBV28 combines with J gene TRBJ2-3; TRBD2 is a possible D gene (6 bases). Trimming took 10 bases from V and 2 from J, leaving 16 bases between them. The germline V gene has CDR1 MDHEN and CDR2 SYDVKM. This CDR3 has 14 amino acids. The CDR3 DNA reads as TGTGCCACCCTGGATAGCGGACCCACAGATACGCAGTATTTT. It specifies CATLDSGPTDTQYF.

CDR3: CASSIHRGGEQYF. The CDR3 DNA reads as TGTGCCAGCAGTATCCACAGGGGAGGCGAGCAGTACTTC. The chain recombines TRBV27 with TRBJ2-7; the D gene is possibly TRBD1 (7 bases). V shed 5 bases and J shed 6 bases, with 14 bases lying between them. Germline assignment: CDR1 MNHEY and CDR2 SMNVEV (reference sequence). There are 13 residues in the CDR3.

CDR3 sequence (DNA): TGTGCCAGCGCATACAGAGAACTGTTTTTT. Amino acids: CASAYRELFF. V gene TRBV6-1 combines with J gene TRBJ1-4; D is unresolved. Germline V gene data show CDR1 as MNHNS and CDR2 as SASEGT. This CDR3 contains 10 residues. Trimming took off 8 bases at V and 12 bases at J, with 10 bases between the two ends.

The chain links TRBV19 to TRBJ1-4, with 7 bases identical to TRBD1. J was trimmed by 12 bases and V by 0 bases; bases with no gene match: 13. Germline loops: CDR1 LNHDA, CDR2 SQIVND (reference sequence). This CDR3 has 16 residues. The CDR3 loop is CASSIDGTATFRELFF. CDR3 nucleotide sequence: TGTGCCAGTAGTATAGATGGGACAGCCACCTTTAGGGAACTGTTTTTT. The variable domain in full, with the rest retrieved from reference TRBV19 and TRBJ1-4, is DGGITQSPKYLFRKEGQNVTLSCEQNLNHDAMYWYRQDPGQGLRLIYYSQIVNDFQKGDIAEGYSVSREKKESFPLTVTSAQKNPTAFYLCASSIDGTATFRELFFGSGTQLSVL.

The chain is built from TRBV5-1 and TRBJ2-6, with TRBD1 matching 9 bases. The CDR3 sequence is 18 residues long. Germline V CDR1 and CDR2: SGHRS, YFSETQ. J was trimmed by 2 bases and V by 3 bases; bases with no gene match: 9. The CDR3 sequence is CASSSEGQGIPGANVLTF. As DNA, the CDR3 is TGCGCCAGCAGCTCGGAGGGACAGGGAATCCCTGGGGCCAACGTCCTGACTTTC.

The rearrangement links TRBV28 to TRBJ1-2, with D possibly matching TRBD1 (5 bases). CDR3 size: 13 residues. V was clipped by 3 bases and J by 7 bases, with 12 bases between them. In germline, CDR1 is MDHEN, CDR2 SYDVKM. The chain's CDR3 is CASSFRGARGYTF. Written as DNA, the CDR3 is TGTGCCAGCAGTTTCCGTGGGGCACGTGGCTACACCTTC.

The chain joins TRBV15 to TRBJ1-2, with TRBD1 matching over 7 bases. In germline, CDR1 is LNHNV, CDR2 YYDKDF (reference sequence). The V segment lost 4 bases and the J segment 2 bases; nucleotides outside the gene matches: 7. The CDR3 runs 15 residues. The CDR3 sequence is CATSTNRGRNYGYTF. The CDR3 DNA reads TGTGCCACCAGCACCAACAGGGGCCGGAACTATGGCTACACCTTC. Combining the CDR3 with reference TRBV15 and TRBJ1-2 gives the whole variable domain DAMVIQNPRYQVTQFGKPVTLSCSQTLNHNVMYWYQQKSSQAPKLLFHYYDKDFNNEADTPDNFQSRRPNTSFCFLDIRSPGLGDTAMYLCATSTNRGRNYGYTFGSGTRLTVV.

The chain uses TRBV5-6 and TRBJ1-3, with D uncertain. Per the germline V gene, CDR1 is SGHDT and CDR2 is YYEEEE. The CDR3 extends over 17 amino acids. Trimming shortened V by 4 bases and J by 0 bases, and 17 bases separated the two germline ends. As DNA, the CDR3 is TGTGCCAGCAGCGGCAGCCTGACGGGTGACTCTGGAAACACCATATATTTT. The encoded protein is CASSGSLTGDSGNTIYF.

The DNA of the CDR3 is TGTGCCAGTACCCCACCCAGGGGAGATACGCAGTATTTT. Amino acids: CASTPPRGDTQYF. The V and J genes are TRBV19 and TRBJ2-3, with D perhaps TRBD1 (6 bases). CDR3 size: 13 residues. V shed 7 bases and J shed 5 bases, with 13 bases lying between them. Germline V gene data show CDR1 as LNHDA and CDR2 as SQIVND (reference sequence).

The V gene is TRBV10-3, the J gene TRBJ1-2, with D uncertain. Between the trimmed V and J ends, which lost 0 bases and 8 bases, there was a span of 16 bases. The CDR3 totals 15 residues. The V gene's germline CDR1 is ENHRY and CDR2 SYGVKD. DNA for the CDR3: TGTGCCATCAGTGAGTCGGGTCTGGGCCCGTGGGGCTACACCTTC. Protein sequence: CAISESGLGPWGYTF.

This chain uses TRBV5-1 with TRBJ1-4; 8 bases fit TRBD1. Per germline, CDR1 SGHRS and CDR2 YFSETQ. The CDR3 extends over 14 amino acids. J gave up 8 bases and V 4 bases, and 7 bases lay outside the gene matches. For the CDR3, the DNA is TGCGCCAGCAGCCAAGACAGGGGAGTGGAAAAACTGTTTTTT. This codes for CASSQDRGVEKLFF.

The chain recombines TRBV19 with TRBJ1-3, with D possibly matching TRBD1 (5 bases). Germline CDR1 and CDR2: LNHDA and SQIVND (reference sequence). This CDR3 spans 16 amino acids. Between the trimmed V and J ends, which lost 5 bases and 0 bases, there was a span of 14 bases. The chain's CDR3 is CASSPGQLNSGNTIYF. CDR3 DNA: TGTGCCAGTAGTCCAGGACAACTAAACTCTGGAAACACCATATATTTT.

The gene calls are TRBV5-4 and TRBJ1-1; no clear D. CDR1 and CDR2 from the germline V gene are SGHNT and YYREEE (reference sequence). This CDR3 region has 14 residues. V lost 4 bases and J lost 3, with 13 bases in between. CDR3 in amino acids: CASSPRGGDTEAFF. CDR3 DNA: TGTGCCAGCAGCCCCCGCGGCGGGGACACTGAAGCTTTCTTT.